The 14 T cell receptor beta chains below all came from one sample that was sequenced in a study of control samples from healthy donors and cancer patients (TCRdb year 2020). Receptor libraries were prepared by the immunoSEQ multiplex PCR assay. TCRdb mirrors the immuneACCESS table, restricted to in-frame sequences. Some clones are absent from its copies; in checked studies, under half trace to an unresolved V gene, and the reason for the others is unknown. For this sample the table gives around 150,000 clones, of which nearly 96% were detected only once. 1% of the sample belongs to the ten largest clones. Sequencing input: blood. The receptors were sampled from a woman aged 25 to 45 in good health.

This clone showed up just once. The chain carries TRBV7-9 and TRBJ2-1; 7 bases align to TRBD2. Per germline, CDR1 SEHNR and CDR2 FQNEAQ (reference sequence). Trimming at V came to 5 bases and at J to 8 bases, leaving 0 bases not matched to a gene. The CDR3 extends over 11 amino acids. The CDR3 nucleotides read TGTGCCAGCAGCCGGGGGGATGAGCAGTTCTTC. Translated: CASSRGDEQFF.

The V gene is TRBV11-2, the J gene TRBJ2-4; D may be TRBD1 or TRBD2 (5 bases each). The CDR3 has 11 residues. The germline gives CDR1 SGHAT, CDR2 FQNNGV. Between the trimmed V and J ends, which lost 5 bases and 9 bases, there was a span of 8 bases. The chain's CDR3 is CASSQGAIQYF. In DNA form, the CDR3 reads TGTGCCAGCAGCCAGGGAGCCATTCAGTACTTC. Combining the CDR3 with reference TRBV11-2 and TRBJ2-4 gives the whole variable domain EAGVAQSPRYKIIEKRQSVAFWCNPISGHATLYWYQQILGQGPKLLIQFQNNGVVDDSQLPKDRFSAERLKGVDSTLKIQPAKLEDSAVYLCASSQGAIQYFGAGTRLSVL.

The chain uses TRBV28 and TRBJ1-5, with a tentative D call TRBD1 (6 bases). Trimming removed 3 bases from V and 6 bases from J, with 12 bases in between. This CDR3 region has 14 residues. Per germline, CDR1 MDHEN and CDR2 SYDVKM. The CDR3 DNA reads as TGTGCCAGCAGTTTTCGTGGGGGGGCTCAGCCCCAGCATTTT. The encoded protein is CASSFRGGAQPQHF.

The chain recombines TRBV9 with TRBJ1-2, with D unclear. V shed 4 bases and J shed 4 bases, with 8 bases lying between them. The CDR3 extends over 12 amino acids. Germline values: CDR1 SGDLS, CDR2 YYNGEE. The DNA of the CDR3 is TGTGCCAGCAGCTCATCGGGCTATGGCTACACCTTC. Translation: CASSSSGYGYTF.

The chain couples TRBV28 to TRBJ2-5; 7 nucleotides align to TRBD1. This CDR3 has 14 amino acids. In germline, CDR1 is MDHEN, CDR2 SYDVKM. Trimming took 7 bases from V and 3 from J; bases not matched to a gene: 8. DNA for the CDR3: TGTGCCAGCACTACACAGGGGATGGAAGAGACCCAGTACTTC. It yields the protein CASTTQGMEETQYF.

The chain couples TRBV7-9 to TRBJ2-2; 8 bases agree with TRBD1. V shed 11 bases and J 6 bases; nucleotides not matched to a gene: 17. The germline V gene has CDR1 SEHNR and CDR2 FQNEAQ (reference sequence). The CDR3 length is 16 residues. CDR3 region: CAWIKGQGYGAGELFF. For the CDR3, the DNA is TGTGCCTGGATCAAAGGACAGGGCTATGGGGCCGGGGAGCTGTTTTTT.

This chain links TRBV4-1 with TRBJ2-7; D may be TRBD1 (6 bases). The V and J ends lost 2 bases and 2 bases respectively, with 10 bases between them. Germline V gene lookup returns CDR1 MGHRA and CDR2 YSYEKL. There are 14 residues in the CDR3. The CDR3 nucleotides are TGCGCCAGCAGCCAATGGGGGCCGACCTACGAGCAGTACTTC. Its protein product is CASSQWGPTYEQYF.

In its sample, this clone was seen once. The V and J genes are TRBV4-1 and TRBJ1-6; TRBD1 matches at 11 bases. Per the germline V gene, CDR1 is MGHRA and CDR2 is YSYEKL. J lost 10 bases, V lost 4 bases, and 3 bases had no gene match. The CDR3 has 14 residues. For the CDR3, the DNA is TGCGCCAGCAGCCCGGGACAGGGGGACTCACCCCTCCACTTT. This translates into CASSPGQGDSPLHF.

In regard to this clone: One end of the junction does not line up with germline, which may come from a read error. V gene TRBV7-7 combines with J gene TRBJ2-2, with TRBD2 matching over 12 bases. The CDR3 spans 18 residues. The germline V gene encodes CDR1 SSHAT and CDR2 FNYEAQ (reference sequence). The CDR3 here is CASSPRLAGDAGPGELFF. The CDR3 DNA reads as TGTGCTAGCAGCCCCCGACTAGCGGGGGACGCAGGACCCGGGGAGCTGTTTTTT.

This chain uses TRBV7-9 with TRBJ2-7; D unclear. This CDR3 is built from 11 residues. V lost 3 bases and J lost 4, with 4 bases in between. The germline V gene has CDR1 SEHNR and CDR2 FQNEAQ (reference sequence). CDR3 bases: TGTGCCAGCAGCTTCCAATACGAGCAGTACTTC. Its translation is CASSFQYEQYF.

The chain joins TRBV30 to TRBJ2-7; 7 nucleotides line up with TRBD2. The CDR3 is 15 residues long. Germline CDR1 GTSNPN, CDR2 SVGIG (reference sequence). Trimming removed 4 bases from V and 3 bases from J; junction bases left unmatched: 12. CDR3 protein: CAWKKRGGQIYEQYF. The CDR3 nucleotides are TGTGCCTGGAAAAAACGGGGAGGGCAGATCTACGAGCAGTACTTC.

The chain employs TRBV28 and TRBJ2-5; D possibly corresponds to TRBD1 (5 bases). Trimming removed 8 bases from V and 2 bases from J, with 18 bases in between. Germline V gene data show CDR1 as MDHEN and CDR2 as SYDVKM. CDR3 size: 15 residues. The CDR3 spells CASEPRVTAQETQYF. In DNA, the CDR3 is TGTGCCAGCGAGCCCCGCGTGACAGCACAAGAGACCCAGTACTTC.

The CDR3 coding sequence is TGTGCCAGCAGTCCTCCCTCCGGGGGACTAGCGGGAGAGGATGAGCAGTTCTTC. This translates into CASSPPSGGLAGEDEQFF. The chain has TRBV27 and TRBJ2-1; 14 bases fit TRBD2. Trimming cost V 5 bases and J 8 bases; bases outside gene matches: 14. The CDR3 contains 18 residues. Looked up from germline, CDR1 is MNHEY and CDR2 is SMNVEV (reference sequence).

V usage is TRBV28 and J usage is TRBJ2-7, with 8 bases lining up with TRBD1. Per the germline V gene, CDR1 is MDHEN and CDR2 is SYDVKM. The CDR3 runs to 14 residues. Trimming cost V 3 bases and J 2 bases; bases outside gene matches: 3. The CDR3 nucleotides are TGTGCCAGCAGTTTTTACAGGGGGACCTACGAGCAGTACTTC. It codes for CASSFYRGTYEQYF.